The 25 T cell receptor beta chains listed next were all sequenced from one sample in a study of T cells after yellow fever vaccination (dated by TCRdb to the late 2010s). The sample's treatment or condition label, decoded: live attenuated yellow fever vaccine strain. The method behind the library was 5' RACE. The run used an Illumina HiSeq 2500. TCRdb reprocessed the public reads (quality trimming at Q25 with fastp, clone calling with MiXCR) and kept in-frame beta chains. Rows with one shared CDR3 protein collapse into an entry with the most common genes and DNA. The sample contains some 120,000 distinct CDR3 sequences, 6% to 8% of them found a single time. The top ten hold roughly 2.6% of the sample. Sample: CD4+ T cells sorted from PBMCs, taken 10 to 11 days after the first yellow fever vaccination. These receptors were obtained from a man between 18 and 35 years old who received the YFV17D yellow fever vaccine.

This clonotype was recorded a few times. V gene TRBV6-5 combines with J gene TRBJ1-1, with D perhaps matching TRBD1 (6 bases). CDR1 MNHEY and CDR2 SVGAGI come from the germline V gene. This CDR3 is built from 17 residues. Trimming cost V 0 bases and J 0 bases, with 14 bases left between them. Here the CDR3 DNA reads TGTGCCAGCAGTTACTCGTACAGGGAAAGCGTGAACACTGAAGCTTTCTTT. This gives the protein CASSYSYRESVNTEAFF.

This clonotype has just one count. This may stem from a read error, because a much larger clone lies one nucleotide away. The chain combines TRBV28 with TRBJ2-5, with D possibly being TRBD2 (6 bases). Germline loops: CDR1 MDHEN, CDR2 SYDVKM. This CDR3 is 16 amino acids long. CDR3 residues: CVSSQPPGLRMRTQYF. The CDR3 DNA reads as TGTGTCAGCAGTCAGCCTCCGGGACTCAGGATGAGAACCCAGTACTTC.

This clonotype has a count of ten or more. DNA of the CDR3: TGTGCCACCACCAGGAGGGACCCTATCCAAGGCACAGATACGCAGTATTTT. Translated, it gives CATTRRDPIQGTDTQYF. The chain joins TRBV27 to TRBJ2-3; D might be TRBD2 (6 bases). The length of the CDR3 is 17 residues. Trimming pared 10 bases from V and 1 base from J, leaving 24 bases between. Germline values: CDR1 MNHEY, CDR2 SMNVEV (reference sequence).

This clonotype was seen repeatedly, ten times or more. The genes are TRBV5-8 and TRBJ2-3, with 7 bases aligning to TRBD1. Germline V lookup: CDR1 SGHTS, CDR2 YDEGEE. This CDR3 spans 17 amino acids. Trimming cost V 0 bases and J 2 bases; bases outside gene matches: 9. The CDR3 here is CASSLGQGPPTTDTQYF. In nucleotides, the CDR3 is TGTGCCAGCAGCTTGGGACAGGGTCCCCCCACCACAGATACGCAGTATTTT.

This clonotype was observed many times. In nucleotides, the CDR3 is TGTGCCATCAGTGGTGGGGGGTACACTGAAGCTTTCTTT. It is translated as CAISGGGYTEAFF. This chain uses TRBV10-3 with TRBJ1-1; D may be TRBD1 (5 bases). CDR1 is ENHRY and CDR2 is SYGVKD in the germline V gene. Trimming stripped 4 bases from V and 3 bases from J, with 9 bases between. This CDR3 has 13 residues.

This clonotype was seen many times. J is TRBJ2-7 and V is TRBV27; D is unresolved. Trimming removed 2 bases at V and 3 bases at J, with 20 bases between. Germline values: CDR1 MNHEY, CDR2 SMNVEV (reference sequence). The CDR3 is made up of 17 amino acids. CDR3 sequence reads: CASSLVTSRGINYEQYF. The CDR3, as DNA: TGTGCCAGCAGTTTAGTAACTTCGAGAGGAATAAACTACGAGCAGTACTTC.

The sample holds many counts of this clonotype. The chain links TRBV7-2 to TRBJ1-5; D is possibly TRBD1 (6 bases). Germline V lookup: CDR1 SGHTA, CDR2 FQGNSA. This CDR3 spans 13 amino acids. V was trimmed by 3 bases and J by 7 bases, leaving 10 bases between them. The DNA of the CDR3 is TGTGCCAGCAGCTTTGGGGGCGCGCAGCCCCAGCATTTT. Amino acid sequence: CASSFGGAQPQHF.

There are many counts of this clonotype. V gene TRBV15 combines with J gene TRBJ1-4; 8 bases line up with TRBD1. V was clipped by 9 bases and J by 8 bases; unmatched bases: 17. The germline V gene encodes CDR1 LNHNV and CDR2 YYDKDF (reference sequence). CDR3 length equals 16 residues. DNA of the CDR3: TGTGCCACATACGGCGGGATGGACAGGGTAGGGGAAAAACTGTTTTTT. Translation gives CATYGGMDRVGEKLFF.

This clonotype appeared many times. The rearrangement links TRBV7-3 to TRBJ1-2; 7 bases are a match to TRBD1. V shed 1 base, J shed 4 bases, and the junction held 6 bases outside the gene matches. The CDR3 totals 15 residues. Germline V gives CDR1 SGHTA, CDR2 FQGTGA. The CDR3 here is CASSLIGGEGYGYTF. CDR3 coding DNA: TGTGCCAGCAGCTTAATAGGGGGCGAGGGCTATGGCTACACCTTC.

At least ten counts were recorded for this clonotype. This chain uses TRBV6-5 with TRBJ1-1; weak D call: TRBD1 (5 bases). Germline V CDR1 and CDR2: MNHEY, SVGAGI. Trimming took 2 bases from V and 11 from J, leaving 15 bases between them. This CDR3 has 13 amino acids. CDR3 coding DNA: TGTGCCAGCAGTTACGACTGGGGGGGAGAGGCTTTCTTT. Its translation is CASSYDWGGEAFF.

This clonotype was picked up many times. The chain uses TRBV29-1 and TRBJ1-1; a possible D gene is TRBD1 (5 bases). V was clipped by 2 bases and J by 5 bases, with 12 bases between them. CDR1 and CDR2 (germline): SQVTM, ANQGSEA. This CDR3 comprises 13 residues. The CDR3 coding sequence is TGCAGCGTTGAAAACCTGGCAGGGACTGAAGCTTTCTTT. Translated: CSVENLAGTEAFF.

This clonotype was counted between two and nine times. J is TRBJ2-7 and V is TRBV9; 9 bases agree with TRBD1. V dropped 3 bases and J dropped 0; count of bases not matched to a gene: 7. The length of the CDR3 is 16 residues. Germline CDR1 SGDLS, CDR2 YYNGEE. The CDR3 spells CASSGPRDRVSYEQYV. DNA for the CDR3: TGTGCCAGCAGCGGGCCCCGGGACAGGGTCTCCTACGAGCAGTACGTC.

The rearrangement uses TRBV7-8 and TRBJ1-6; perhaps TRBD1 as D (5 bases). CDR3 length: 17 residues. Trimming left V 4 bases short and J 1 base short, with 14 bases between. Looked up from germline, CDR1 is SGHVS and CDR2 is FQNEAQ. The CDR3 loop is CASSSRPGRSYNSPLHF. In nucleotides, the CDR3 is TGTGCCAGCAGCTCGAGACCAGGGCGTTCCTATAATTCACCCCTCCACTTT.

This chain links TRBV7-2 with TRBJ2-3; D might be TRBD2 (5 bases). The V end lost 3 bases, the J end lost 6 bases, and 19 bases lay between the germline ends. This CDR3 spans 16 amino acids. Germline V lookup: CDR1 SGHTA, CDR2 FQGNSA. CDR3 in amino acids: CASSFPGSWSPDTQYF. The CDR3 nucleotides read TGTGCCAGCAGCTTCCCGGGATCCTGGAGCCCCGATACGCAGTATTTT.

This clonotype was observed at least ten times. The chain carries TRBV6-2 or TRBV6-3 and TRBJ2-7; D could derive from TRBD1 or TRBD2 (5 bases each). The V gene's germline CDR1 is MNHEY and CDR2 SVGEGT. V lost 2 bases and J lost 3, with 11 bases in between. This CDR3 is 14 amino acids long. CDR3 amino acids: CASSYRDAGYEQYF. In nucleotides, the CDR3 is TGTGCCAGCAGTTACCGGGACGCCGGCTACGAGCAGTACTTC.

The CDR3 sequence is CARVALPEGGTLGYTF. For the CDR3, the DNA is TGTGCCCGTGTTGCCCTACCGGAGGGGGGGACTTTAGGCTACACCTTC. The chain joins TRBV7-8 to TRBJ1-2; weak D call: TRBD1 (6 bases). The CDR3 is made up of 16 amino acids. CDR1 is SGHVS and CDR2 is FQNEAQ in the germline V gene. V was pared by 11 bases and J by 8 bases, with 30 bases between.

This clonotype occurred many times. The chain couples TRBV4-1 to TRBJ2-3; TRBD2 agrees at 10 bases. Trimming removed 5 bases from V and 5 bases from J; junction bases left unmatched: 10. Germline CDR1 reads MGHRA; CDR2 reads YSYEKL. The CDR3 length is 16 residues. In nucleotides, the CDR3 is TGCGCCAGCAGCTCTGGTAGCGGGGGGTCCAGAGATACGCAGTATTTT. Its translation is CASSSGSGGSRDTQYF.

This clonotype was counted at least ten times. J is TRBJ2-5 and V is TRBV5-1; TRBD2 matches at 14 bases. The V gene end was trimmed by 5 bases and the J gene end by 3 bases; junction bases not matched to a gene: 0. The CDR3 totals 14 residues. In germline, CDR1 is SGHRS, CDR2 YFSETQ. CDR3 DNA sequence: TGCGCCAGCAGGGGACTAGCGGGGGAAGAGACCCAGTACTTC. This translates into CASRGLAGEETQYF.

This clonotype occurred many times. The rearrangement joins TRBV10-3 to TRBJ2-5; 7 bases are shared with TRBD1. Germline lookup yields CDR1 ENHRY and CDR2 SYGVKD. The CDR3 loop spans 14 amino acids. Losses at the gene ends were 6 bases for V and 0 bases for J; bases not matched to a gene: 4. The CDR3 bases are TGTGCCATCAGGCCCGGGACAGACCAAGAGACCCAGTACTTC. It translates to CAIRPGTDQETQYF.

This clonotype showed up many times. In nucleotides, the CDR3 is TGCAGTGCTAGAGCCCGGGACGTTCGTTCGGGGCAGTATTTT. Its protein product is CSARARDVRSGQYF. This chain uses TRBV20-1 with TRBJ2-3; D assignment may be TRBD1 or TRBD2 (5 bases each). Germline V lookup: CDR1 DFQATT, CDR2 SNEGSKA (reference sequence). The CDR3 is 14 amino acids. V gave up 1 base and J gave up 11 bases, with 19 bases separating them.

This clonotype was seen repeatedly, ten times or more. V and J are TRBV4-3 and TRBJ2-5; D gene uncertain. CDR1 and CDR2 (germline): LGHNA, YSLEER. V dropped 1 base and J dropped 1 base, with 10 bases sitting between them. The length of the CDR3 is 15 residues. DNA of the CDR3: TGCGCCAGCAGCCAAGGAAATACTGCCCAAGAGACCCAGTACTTC. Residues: CASSQGNTAQETQYF.

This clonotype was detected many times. CDR3 in amino acids: CASSLAGEGGPDTQYF. The CDR3 nucleotides are TGCGCCAGCAGCTTGGCCGGGGAGGGGGGCCCAGATACGCAGTATTTT. The chain has TRBV5-1 and TRBJ2-3; TRBD2 might be the D (7 bases). The V gene lost 0 bases and the J gene lost 4 bases, with 15 bases spanning the gap. Germline V lookup: CDR1 SGHRS, CDR2 YFSETQ. The CDR3 totals 16 residues.

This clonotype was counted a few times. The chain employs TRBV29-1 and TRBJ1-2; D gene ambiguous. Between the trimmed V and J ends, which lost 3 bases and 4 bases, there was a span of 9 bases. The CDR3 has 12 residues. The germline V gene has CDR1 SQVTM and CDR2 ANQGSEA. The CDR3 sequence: CSVDRTVYGYTF. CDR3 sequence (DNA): TGCAGCGTTGATCGCACAGTCTATGGCTACACCTTC.

This chain's CDR3 is CSVDHGWETQYF. In DNA form, the CDR3 reads TGCAGCGTTGATCATGGGTGGGAGACCCAGTACTTC. V gene TRBV29-1 combines with J gene TRBJ2-5; D is unclear. The ends were cut back, 3 bases at V and 5 bases at J, with 10 bases in the middle. In germline, CDR1 is SQVTM, CDR2 ANQGSEA. CDR3 length: 12 residues. Together with reference TRBV29-1 and TRBJ2-5, the CDR3 gives the full variable domain: SAVISQKPSRDICQRGTSLTIQCQVDSQVTMMFWYRQQPGQSLTLIATANQGSEATYESGFVIDKFPISRPNLTFSTLTVSNMSPEDSSIYLCSVDHGWETQYFGPGTRLLVL.

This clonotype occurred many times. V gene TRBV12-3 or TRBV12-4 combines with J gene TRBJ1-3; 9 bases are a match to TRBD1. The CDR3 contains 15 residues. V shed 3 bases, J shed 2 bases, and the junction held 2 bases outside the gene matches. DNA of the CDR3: TGTGCCAGCAGTTTCGGGGACAGGGCTGGAAACACCATATATTTT. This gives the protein CASSFGDRAGNTIYF.